This T cell receptor beta chain came from a study of identical twins. Findings and limits, study-wide: Zero-insertion analyses were open to partial confounding by invariant MAIT and iNKT cells. In drawing conclusions, the study used cross-sectional statistical analysis and did not follow the same donors. Clonotypes of the beta chain that were abundant in cord blood carried fewer insertions (memory repertoires showed none).

Remarks on this clonotype: The antigen remains undetermined.

One entry per CDR3 protein, called by TCRdb with MiXCR from the 5' RACE reads. The sample carries some 660,000 distinct CDR3 sequences, approximately 9% recorded once. A further study also used this sample, focusing on yellow fever vaccine responses in identical twins. That report adds: A vaccine T cell response that seemed partly convergent and partly personalized was reported in twins.

The clonotype comes from a woman between 18 and 30 years old in good health. The sequencing sample was made of PBMCs.

CDR3 amino acids: CASSPGSGLAAYEQYF. The CDR3 DNA follows: TGTGCCAGCAGCCCTGGATCCGGGCTAGCGGCCTACGAGCAGTACTTC. The chain combines TRBV3-1 with TRBJ2-7, with TRBD2 identical over 7 bases. CDR1 is LGHDT and CDR2 is YNNKEL in the germline V gene (reference sequence). This CDR3 comprises 16 residues. V shed 4 bases and J 2 bases; nucleotides not matched to a gene: 11.